This T cell receptor (beta chain) stems from a study of T cells in Graves' hyperthyroidism and ophthalmopathy. Across the whole study: Peripheral blood samples were taken at initial diagnosis, prior to any treatment.

Amplification targeted TCR beta CDR3 regions from RNA transcripts. HTBI primers were employed in a first-round RT-PCR of the TCR CDR3. One entry per CDR3 protein, called by TCRdb with MiXCR from the multiplex PCR reads. The sample holds hundreds of thousands of distinct CDR3 sequences; roughly a sixth are singletons and the top ten take around 3.5%. Germline CDR1 and CDR2: SNHLY and FYNNEI. The V and J ends lost 7 bases and 1 base, in that order; junction bases with no gene match: 6. The CDR3 contains 14 residues. This clonotype was counted many times. The chain links TRBV2 to TRBJ1-1; 7 bases agree with TRBD1. Sequencing was carried out using blood. The TCR sequence derives from a woman between 40 and 55 years old with Graves' ophthalmopathy. CDR3 amino acids: CASILDRANTEAFF. The CDR3, as DNA: TGTGCCAGCATCCTAGACAGGGCGAACACTGAAGCTTTCTTT.